These T cell receptor beta chains were read from a single sample in a study of blood T cell repertoires in COVID-19. TCRdb's copy holds only in-frame clones and misses some; the assay was immunoSEQ multiplex PCR. The data contain more than 300,000 clones, over 75% of them singletons. The sample consisted of PBMCs or T cells enriched from blood (not recorded which). These receptors were collected from a woman aged 18-29 years who had recovered from COVID-19. Both conserved end residues are part of each CDR3. The D gene is left open where the match is weak. The listing skips clone size in some rows; elsewhere it reads once, few, many or a size class.

D | J | size | V | length | CDR3 | DNA
TRBD1 | TRBJ2-7 | once | TRBV7-9 | 18 | CASSPPTSDRKTAYEQYF | TGTGCCAGCAGCCCGCCGACATCGGACAGGAAGACCGCCTACGAGCAGTACTTC
TRBD2 | TRBJ2-1 | . | TRBV4-1 | 13 | CASSQGPGTIQFF | TGCGCCAGCAGCCAAGGGCCCGGGACTATCCAGTTCTTC
. | TRBJ1-4 | . | TRBV7-9 | 12 | CASSPNNEKLFF | TGTGCCAGCAGCCCTAATAATGAAAAACTGTTTTTT
. | TRBJ1-6 | . | TRBV5-4 | 14 | CASSLDRNNSPLHF | TGTGCCAGCAGTCTCGACAGGAACAATTCACCCCTCCACTTT
. | TRBJ1-4 | few | TRBV28 | 16 | CASSLGTSPTNEKLFF | TGTGCCAGCAGTTTAGGTACAAGTCCGACTAATGAAAAACTGTTTTTT
. | TRBJ1-6 | . | TRBV5-8 | 18 | CASSIGTQGSSYNSPLHF | TGTGCCAGCAGCATCGGGACGCAGGGGAGCTCCTATAATTCACCCCTCCACTTT
TRBD1 | TRBJ1-2 | . | TRBV6-5 | 12 | CASSSQGGTYTF | TGTGCCAGCAGTTCCCAGGGGGGAACATACACCTTC
. | TRBJ1-1 | few | TRBV18 | 12 | CASSLQATEAFF | TGTGCCAGCTCACTTCAGGCCACTGAAGCTTTCTTT
. | TRBJ1-2 | . | TRBV28 | 14 | CASTLRGIGYGYTF | TGTGCCAGCACCTTGAGGGGGATAGGCTATGGCTACACCTTC
. | TRBJ2-2 | . | TRBV11-2 | 14 | CASSFSRVTGELFF | TGTGCCAGCAGCTTTAGCAGGGTCACCGGGGAGCTGTTTTTT
. | TRBJ1-1 | . | TRBV2 | 14 | CASSGQPMNTEAFF | TGTGCCAGCAGTGGACAGCCGATGAACACTGAAGCTTTCTTT
. | TRBJ1-2 | . | TRBV12-5 | 13 | CASGLGTAYGYTF | TGTGCTAGTGGTTTGGGGACAGCCTATGGCTACACCTTC
. | TRBJ1-5 | once | TRBV10-3 | 14 | CAISEGQGNQPQHF | TGTGCCATCAGTGAAGGGCAGGGAAATCAGCCCCAGCATTTT
. | TRBJ2-1 | . | TRBV9 | 14 | CASSVNRVDNEQFF | TGTGCCAGCAGCGTTAACAGGGTAGACAATGAGCAGTTCTTC
. | TRBJ2-5 | . | TRBV10-1 | 16 | CASSPPRGGLQETQYF | TGCGCCAGCAGTCCCCCTAGGGGGGGACTCCAAGAGACCCAGTACTTC
. | TRBJ2-2 | once | TRBV6-5 | 15 | CASSSRDWYTGELFF | TGTGCCAGCAGTTCCCGGGACTGGTACACCGGGGAGCTGTTTTTT
. | TRBJ1-2 | . | TRBV19 | 16 | CASSTTTGSANYGYTF | TGTGCCAGTAGTACCACCACAGGGTCTGCTAACTATGGCTACACCTTC
. | TRBJ1-6 | . | TRBV6-5 | 14 | CASSQKMLKSPLHF | TGTGCCAGCAGCCAGAAAATGTTGAAGTCACCCCTCCACTTT
. | TRBJ1-2 | few | TRBV10-3 | 14 | CAISEVGLRDGYTF | TGTGCCATCAGTGAGGTCGGACTGAGAGATGGCTACACCTTC